These T cell receptor beta chains were read from a single sample in a study of T cells in narcolepsy. Clones were sequenced by immunoSEQ multiplex PCR, and TCRdb holds only the in-frame ones, with some missing. This table has 25,000 to 35,000 clones, less than 90% appearing once. Sequences were obtained from memory (CD45RA-) CD4+ T cells from blood. These receptors all stem from a human donor in good health. CDR3s include the opening cysteine and the closing phenylalanine or tryptophan. Each record gives: D gene, V gene, CDR3 protein. A D gene is named only where the DNA matches it firmly.

TRBD2 TRBV10-2 CASRGLAGGPLSYNEQFF
TRBD1 TRBV2 CASSPGTGISYEQYF
NA TRBV5-6 CASSSTANRLTYNEQFF
NA TRBV29-1 CSVVRAPDTQYF
TRBD2 TRBV2 CASSARGGPGETQYF
TRBD2 TRBV7-2 CATPAGGGQFF
NA TRBV10-3 CAISEGPRRGSPLHF
TRBD2 TRBV12-5 CASGLDWTRYLGTQYF
NA TRBV2 CAGGPKTNYGYTF
TRBD1 TRBV7-2 CASSEGQNYGYTF
NA TRBV25-1 CASSEYGSSAGELFF
TRBD2 TRBV7-2 CASSPGLAVQETQYF
TRBD1 TRBV2 CASSEAQAQGASLHF
TRBD1 TRBV15 CATSSLTGGNEKLFF
NA TRBV19 CASTAGGTGELFF
TRBD2 TRBV10-2 CASRSGGVWDEQFF
TRBD1 TRBV5-6 CASSWDRTVNEQFF
TRBD1 TRBV2 CASSRQGNNSPLHF
NA TRBV6-5 CASSYKGGSYGYTF
NA TRBV4-1 CASSQDDRTDHGYTF
NA TRBV27 CASSLGYGYTF
TRBD1 TRBV10-3 CAIRSTGVYGYTF
NA TRBV6-1 CASRRGGFSNEKLFF
TRBD1 TRBV5-6 CASSAGQGGSNSPLHF
NA TRBV14 CASSSLPGNTEAFF
TRBD1 TRBV28 CASSLSGQGIAGYTF
NA TRBV4-3 CASSQDRREKLFF
NA TRBV5-1 CASSYDTGNEQFF
TRBD1 TRBV30 CAFGTGFEKLFF
NA TRBV10-3 CAISVGGGGGLEYNEQFF
TRBD1 TRBV29-1 CSVQGGGQRTDTQYF
NA TRBV19 CASSTPRDRDRYGYTF
TRBD1 TRBV5-1 CASSLVEDRVSPLHF
NA TRBV15 CATSRVSGANVLTF
NA TRBV6-1 CASSESPHLSQYSGNTIYF
NA TRBV5-1 CASSFPPTDTQYF
NA TRBV21-1 CASSTEGDNYGYTF
NA TRBV2 CASSVIELNTEAFF